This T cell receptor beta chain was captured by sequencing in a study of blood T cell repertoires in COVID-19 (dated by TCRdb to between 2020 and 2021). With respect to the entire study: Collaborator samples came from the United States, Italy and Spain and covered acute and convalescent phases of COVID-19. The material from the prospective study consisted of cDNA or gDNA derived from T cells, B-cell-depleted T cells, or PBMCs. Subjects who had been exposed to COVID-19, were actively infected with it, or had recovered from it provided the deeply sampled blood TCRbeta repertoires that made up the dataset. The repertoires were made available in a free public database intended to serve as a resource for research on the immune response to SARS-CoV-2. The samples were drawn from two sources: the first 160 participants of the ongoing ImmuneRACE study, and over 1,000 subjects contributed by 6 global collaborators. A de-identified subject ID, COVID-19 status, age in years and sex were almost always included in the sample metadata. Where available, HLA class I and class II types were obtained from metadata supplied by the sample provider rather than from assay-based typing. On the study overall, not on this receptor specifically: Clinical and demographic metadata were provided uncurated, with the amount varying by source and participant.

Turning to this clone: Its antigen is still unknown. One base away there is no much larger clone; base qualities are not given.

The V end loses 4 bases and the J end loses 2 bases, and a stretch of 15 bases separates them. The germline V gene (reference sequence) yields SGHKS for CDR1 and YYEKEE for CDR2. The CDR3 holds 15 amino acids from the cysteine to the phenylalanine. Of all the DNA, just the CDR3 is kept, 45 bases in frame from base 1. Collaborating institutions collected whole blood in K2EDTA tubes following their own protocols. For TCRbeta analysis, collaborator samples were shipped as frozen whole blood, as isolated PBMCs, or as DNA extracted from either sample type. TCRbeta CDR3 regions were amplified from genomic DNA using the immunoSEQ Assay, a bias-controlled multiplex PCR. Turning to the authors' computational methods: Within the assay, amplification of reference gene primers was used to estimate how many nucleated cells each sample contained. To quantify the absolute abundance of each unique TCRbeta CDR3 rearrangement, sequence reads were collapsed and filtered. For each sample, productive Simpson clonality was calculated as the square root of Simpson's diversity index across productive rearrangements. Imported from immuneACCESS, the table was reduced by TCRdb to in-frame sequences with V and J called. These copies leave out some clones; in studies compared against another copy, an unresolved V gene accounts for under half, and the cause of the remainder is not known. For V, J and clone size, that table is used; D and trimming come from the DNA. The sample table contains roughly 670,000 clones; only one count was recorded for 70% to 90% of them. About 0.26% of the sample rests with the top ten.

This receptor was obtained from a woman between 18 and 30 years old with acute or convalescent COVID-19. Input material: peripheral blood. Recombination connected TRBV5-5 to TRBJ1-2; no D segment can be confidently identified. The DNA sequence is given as TGTGCCAGCAGCCAAGGTCCAACACTAAACTATGGCTACACCTTC. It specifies CASSQGPTLNYGYTF. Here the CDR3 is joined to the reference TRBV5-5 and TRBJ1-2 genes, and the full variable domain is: DAGVTQSPTHLIKTRGQQVTLRCSPISGHKSVSWYQQVLGQGPQFIFQYYEKEERGRGNFPDRFSARQFPNYSSELNVNALLLGDSALYLCASSQGPTLNYGYTFGSGTRLTVV.